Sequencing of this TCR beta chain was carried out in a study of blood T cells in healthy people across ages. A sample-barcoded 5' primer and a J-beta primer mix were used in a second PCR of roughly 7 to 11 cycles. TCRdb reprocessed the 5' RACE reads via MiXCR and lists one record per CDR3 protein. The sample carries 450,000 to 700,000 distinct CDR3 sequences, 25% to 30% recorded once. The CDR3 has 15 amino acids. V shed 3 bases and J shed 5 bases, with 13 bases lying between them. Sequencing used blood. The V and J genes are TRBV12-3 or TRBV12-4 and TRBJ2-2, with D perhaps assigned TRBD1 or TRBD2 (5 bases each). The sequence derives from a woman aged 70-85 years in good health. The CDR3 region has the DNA TGTGCCAGCAGTTTGGGGGAAGTGAGGACCGGGGAGCTGTTTTTT. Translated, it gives CASSLGEVRTGELFF.